These 24 T cell receptor beta chains share one sample of origin, sequenced in a study of cytomegalovirus exposure and HLA in healthy donors. Repertoires were generated with immunoSEQ multiplex PCR, while TCRdb's copy carries only in-frame clones and drops some. The data contain 240,000 or so clones, more than 75% of them singletons. Sequenced material: PBMCs. The receptors come from a woman in her twenties or thirties in good health and CMV-seropositive.

CDR3 in DNA: TGTGCCAGCAGCTTGGGACAGCCCAACTATGGCTACACCTTC. It specifies CASSLGQPNYGYTF. The chain carries TRBV5-4 and TRBJ1-2; tentatively, D is TRBD1 (5 bases). CDR1 and CDR2 from the germline V gene are SGHNT and YYREEE (reference sequence). This CDR3 region has 14 residues. V was pared by 0 bases and J by 2 bases, with 8 bases between.

The gene calls are TRBV29-1 and TRBJ1-1; 9 bases are a match to TRBD1. Germline CDR1 is SQVTM and CDR2 is ANQGSEA. V dropped 4 bases and J dropped 11; count of bases not matched to a gene: 11. The CDR3 is 13 residues long. The CDR3 sequence: CSVVVTGGLWAFF. The CDR3 DNA is TGCAGCGTTGTTGTGACAGGGGGTTTGTGGGCTTTCTTT.

This clone was recorded a few times. V and J are TRBV5-1 and TRBJ1-2, with D tentatively TRBD1 (5 bases). V was cut by 5 bases and J by 4 bases, with 12 bases left in between. Germline loops: CDR1 SGHRS, CDR2 YFSETQ. This CDR3 contains 13 residues. CDR3 DNA: TGCGCCAGCAGTTATACGGGGGGCTATGGCTACACCTTC. This sequence encodes CASSYTGGYGYTF.

This clone came up many times. V gene TRBV6-1 combines with J gene TRBJ2-7; 8 bases align to TRBD2. CDR3 length: 14 amino acids. V trimming: 5 bases; J trimming: 1 base; junction bases outside the gene matches: 4. Per the germline V gene, CDR1 is MNHNS and CDR2 is SASEGT. CDR3 nucleotide sequence: TGTGCCAGCAGTCTGACTAGCGAGTCCTACGAGCAGTACTTC. This codes for CASSLTSESYEQYF.

The rearrangement uses TRBV27 and TRBJ1-2, with 10 bases identical to TRBD1. CDR3 length: 15 amino acids. V dropped 4 bases and J dropped 1; count of bases not matched to a gene: 3. Germline CDR1 is MNHEY and CDR2 is SMNVEV (reference sequence). CDR3 sequence (DNA): TGTGCCAGCAGTTCGACAGGGGGCTTTAACTATGGCTACACCTTC. It yields the protein CASSSTGGFNYGYTF.

The chain uses TRBV6-1 and TRBJ1-5, with a possible D match to TRBD1 (5 bases). This CDR3 is 15 amino acids long. The V gene lost 2 bases and the J gene lost 6 bases, with 14 bases spanning the gap. Germline CDR1 and CDR2: MNHNS and SASEGT. CDR3 sequence: CASSESGGTGQPQHF. In DNA form, the CDR3 reads TGTGCCAGCAGTGAATCAGGCGGGACGGGTCAGCCCCAGCATTTT.

J is TRBJ2-7 and V is TRBV5-1; TRBD2 matches at 8 bases. Germline V gene data show CDR1 as SGHRS and CDR2 as YFSETQ. V shed 4 bases, J shed 6 bases, and the junction held 12 bases outside the gene matches. The CDR3 consists of 15 residues. The CDR3 DNA follows: TGCGCCAGCAGCGCCGGGACCCCGCGGGGGGCCGAGCAGTACTTC. It is translated as CASSAGTPRGAEQYF.

The V and J genes are TRBV9 and TRBJ2-7; 16 bases align to TRBD2. V shed 4 bases and J 2 bases; nucleotides not matched to a gene: 6. Germline-derived CDR1 and CDR2 are SGDLS and YYNGEE. This CDR3 has 17 amino acids. The chain's CDR3 is CASSMGTSGRAAYEQYF. CDR3 DNA sequence: TGTGCCAGCAGCATGGGGACTAGCGGGAGGGCGGCCTACGAGCAGTACTTC.

This clone was counted a few times. The rearrangement joins TRBV6-5 to TRBJ2-7, with unresolved D. Deletions cut 8 bases from V and 1 base from J, with 9 bases between. Germline CDR1 and CDR2: MNHEY and SVGAGI. The CDR3 runs to 12 residues. The CDR3 loop reads CASSDGSYEQYF. CDR3 coding DNA: TGTGCCAGCTCAGACGGGTCCTACGAGCAGTACTTC.

The J gene is TRBJ2-3, the V gene TRBV5-1; possible D gene TRBD2, 5 bases. The CDR3 covers 13 residues. Trimming left V 0 bases short and J 5 bases short, with 7 bases between. Germline CDR1 SGHRS, CDR2 YFSETQ. Here the CDR3 reads CASSLELGDTQYF. The DNA for the CDR3 is TGCGCCAGCAGCTTGGAACTAGGAGATACGCAGTATTTT.

Concerning this clone: In the same sample, other DNA sequences code for this CDR3. The chain recombines TRBV5-1 with TRBJ2-1, with 12 bases lining up with TRBD2. The trim removed 4 bases at V and 3 bases at J, leaving 8 bases unmatched. This CDR3 has 17 amino acids. The V gene's germline CDR1 is SGHRS and CDR2 YFSETQ. CDR3: CASSLGLAGVDYNEQFF. The CDR3 DNA follows: TGCGCCAGCAGCCTGGGACTAGCGGGTGTCGACTACAATGAGCAGTTCTTC.

The V gene is TRBV7-9, the J gene TRBJ1-1; possible D gene TRBD1, 5 bases. This CDR3 region has 13 residues. Germline assignment: CDR1 SEHNR and CDR2 FQNEAQ (reference sequence). Trimming shortened V by 0 bases and J by 6 bases, and 8 bases separated the two germline ends. CDR3 in DNA: TGTGCCAGCAGCTTAGCGCTAGGGGCTGAAGCTTTCTTT. Translation gives CASSLALGAEAFF.

In regard to this clone: The conserved final phenylalanine or tryptophan is absent from the CDR3, which likely points to a read error. Because the CDR3's place on the DNA is in doubt, the DNA is left out and the CDR3 is given as listed by TCRdb. V usage is TRBV7-8 and J usage is TRBJ2-7; the D call of TRBD1 is as the table states it, not checked on the DNA. Germline CDR1 SGHVS, CDR2 FQNEAQ. The CDR3 spans 10 residues, counting both ends. The CDR3 region is CASSLVKGRI.

This clone appeared a few times. The genes are TRBV27 and TRBJ2-2; TRBD2 matches at 9 bases. The V gene end was trimmed by 6 bases and the J gene end by 7 bases; junction bases not matched to a gene: 6. Germline assignment: CDR1 MNHEY and CDR2 SMNVEV (reference sequence). The CDR3 runs 14 residues. CDR3 sequence reads: CASRPGLAGGELFF. The CDR3, as DNA: TGTGCCAGCAGGCCGGGACTAGCTGGCGGGGAGCTGTTTTTT.

Remarks on this clone: One end of the junction varies from germline; a read error may be responsible. The chain couples TRBV10-2 to TRBJ2-4, with 8 bases identical to TRBD2. This CDR3 is 16 amino acids long. Germline assignment: CDR1 WSHSY and CDR2 SAAADI. CDR3 protein: CASSAGRASTKNIQYF. The CDR3 DNA sequence: TGCGCCAGCAGTGCCGGGAGGGCCTCAACCAAAAACATTCAATACTTC.

The gene calls are TRBV29-1 and TRBJ1-1; D might be TRBD1 (5 bases). From germline, CDR1 is SQVTM and CDR2 ANQGSEA. The CDR3 is 13 amino acids. The CDR3 nucleotides read TGCACGACTACCCTGGGGGGGTACACTGAAGCTTTCTTT. It translates to CTTTLGGYTEAFF.

The chain employs TRBV7-9 and TRBJ2-3; D might be TRBD2 (5 bases). Germline loops: CDR1 SEHNR, CDR2 FQNEAQ (reference sequence). Trimming took off 3 bases at V and 6 bases at J, with 7 bases between the two ends. The CDR3 runs 12 residues. The CDR3 region has the DNA TGTGCCAGCAGCTTTGGAGGCGATACGCAGTATTTT. This encodes CASSFGGDTQYF.

This chain links TRBV19 with TRBJ1-1; D might be TRBD1 (6 bases). Germline CDR1 reads LNHDA; CDR2 reads SQIVND (reference sequence). Trimming removed 5 bases from V and 4 bases from J, with 17 bases in between. The CDR3 contains 15 residues. The CDR3 DNA reads as TGTGCCAGTAGTTTTCATACAGGGACGAGCACTGAAGCTTTCTTT. Translating gives CASSFHTGTSTEAFF.

The rearrangement links TRBV18 to TRBJ1-3; no reliable D call. V gave up 3 bases and J gave up 0 bases, with 6 bases separating them. The CDR3 loop spans 14 amino acids. CDR1 is KGHSH, CDR2 LQKENI, per germline. Here the CDR3 DNA reads TGTGCCAGCTCACCGGCCAGCTCTGGAAACACCATATATTTT. This sequence encodes CASSPASSGNTIYF.

The chain employs TRBV29-1 and TRBJ2-4, with TRBD2 matching over 8 bases. Trimming at V came to 6 bases and at J to 0 bases, leaving 4 bases not matched to a gene. Germline CDR1 SQVTM, CDR2 ANQGSEA. The CDR3 spans 14 residues. For the CDR3, the DNA is TGCAGCGTCTCTAGCGGGTTAGCCAAAAACATTCAGTACTTC. It encodes CSVSSGLAKNIQYF.

The chain employs TRBV19 and TRBJ2-3, with TRBD1 as a possible D gene (6 bases). The CDR3 consists of 15 residues. Looked up from germline, CDR1 is LNHDA and CDR2 is SQIVND (reference sequence). V lost 1 base, J lost 8 bases, and 16 bases lay in between. The CDR3 bases are TGTGCCAGTAGTATAGCGTATGGACAGTTGTTTACGCAGTATTTT. It encodes CASSIAYGQLFTQYF.

The J gene is TRBJ2-7, the V gene TRBV2, with TRBD2 identical over 8 bases. Germline loops: CDR1 SNHLY, CDR2 FYNNEI. This CDR3 spans 16 amino acids. After removal of 3 bases from V and 2 bases from J, the junction contained 9 bases not matched to a gene. CDR3 loop: CASSELAGGPPYEQYF. CDR3 nucleotides: TGTGCCAGCAGTGAGCTCGCGGGAGGCCCACCCTACGAGCAGTACTTC.

CDR3 loop: CASSPRQGPQEQYF. The CDR3 nucleotides are TGTGCCAGCTCACCGCGGCAGGGGCCGCAGGAGCAGTACTTC. This chain connects TRBV18 to TRBJ2-7; D might be TRBD1 (6 bases). In germline, CDR1 is KGHSH, CDR2 LQKENI. With 3 bases removed from V and 7 bases from J, the gap between germline ends came to 16 bases. This CDR3 has 14 residues.

This rearrangement joins TRBV19 to TRBJ2-7; TRBD2 aligns across 8 bases. The CDR3 spans 13 residues. Germline loops: CDR1 LNHDA, CDR2 SQIVND (reference sequence). V lost 5 bases, J lost 2 bases, and 2 bases stayed unmatched. DNA of the CDR3: TGTGCCAGTAGTGCGGGGGGTACCTACGAGCAGTACTTC. Protein: CASSAGGTYEQYF.